A selection of T cell receptor beta chains follows, all from one sample in a study of pediatric ulcerative colitis. The table came from immunoSEQ multiplex PCR; TCRdb's copy has only in-frame clones and leaves some out. The data contain roughly 14,000 clones, approximately 90% of them singletons. Material: blood. The receptors come from a boy aged 10-17 years with moderate ulcerative colitis. The conserved cysteine and the conserved F or W are not part of the CDR3 here. Expanded clones are given a class, and other clones once, few, many or no size at all.

abundance	j_gene	v_gene	CDR3aa
-	TRBJ1-1	TRBV19	ASTDRWVTNTEAF
-	TRBJ1-2	TRBV12-5	ASGFELGSDHT
-	TRBJ2-5	TRBV13	ASSLLTSGKPETQY
-	TRBJ2-3	TRBV5-4	ASREGGRVTDTQY
-	TRBJ2-5	TRBV11-2	ASSLWGARETQY
-	TRBJ2-7	TRBV14	ASSQDPRGRGHEQY
-	TRBJ1-1	TRBV19	ASTKPRQGNTEAF
-	TRBJ2-1	TRBV7-9	ASSLARGSEYNEQF
-	TRBJ1-1	TRBV27	ASSLEKGTEAF
-	TRBJ2-1	TRBV11-3	ASSSLAGINNEQF
-	TRBJ2-7	TRBV15	ATSRDSRVVSHEQY
-	TRBJ1-2	TRBV5-8	ASSYLQGAYGYT
-	TRBJ1-1	TRBV20-1	SARQSTEAF
-	TRBJ1-2	TRBV5-5	ASSLGQGTGAYYGYT
-	TRBJ1-2	TRBV5-1	ASSLSRDINGYT
-	TRBJ2-3	TRBV5-1	ASSTGTDTQY
-	TRBJ1-1	TRBV7-2	ASSSTGTNTEAF
-	TRBJ2-7	TRBV6-1	ASRRGAGSSYEQY
-	TRBJ2-3	TRBV4-1	ASSDETWGQRDTDTQY
-	TRBJ1-1	TRBV27	ASSRGTATLTTEAF
-	TRBJ2-1	TRBV12-5	ASGLQDGYNEQF
-	TRBJ2-3	TRBV28	ASNLGLAQPGGTQY
-	TRBJ2-7	TRBV7-9	ASSHTGNSYEQY
medium-sized	TRBJ1-1	TRBV9	ASSEGGPEAF
-	TRBJ1-1	TRBV7-2	ASSFKVANTEAF
-	TRBJ2-1	TRBV10-3	ATTSGDYNEQF
-	TRBJ2-5	TRBV7-9	ASSSGLAYQETQY
-	TRBJ2-2	TRBV10-1	ASSEREAGELF
-	TRBJ2-7	TRBV6-6	ASSQGAGEYEQY
-	TRBJ1-1	TRBV5-6	ASSPRQGATEAF
few	TRBJ1-6	TRBV7-3	ASSLIRYSPLH
once	TRBJ2-5	TRBV7-7	ASSPNPGAETQY
-	TRBJ2-1	TRBV6-4	ASSDTGHAPDFYNEQF
once	TRBJ2-5	TRBV9	ASSIGGLAGQETQY
-	TRBJ2-3	TRBV7-9	ASSSGSTDTQY
-	TRBJ2-3	TRBV28	ASRPILGQGIFADTQY
-	TRBJ1-2	TRBV7-8	ASSLMGTAYYGYT
-	TRBJ2-3	TRBV30	AWSPGSSSTDTQY
-	TRBJ1-5	TRBV28	ASSLITGANQPQH
-	TRBJ2-1	TRBV9	ASSGPRARNYNEQF
-	TRBJ2-5	TRBV7-9	ASSFSERAIFETQY
once	TRBJ2-1	TRBV6-4	ASSDIKGWPRLF
-	TRBJ2-7	TRBV5-1	ASSWLTGATNSYEQY
-	TRBJ2-2	TRBV19	ASSIGASGANTGELF
-	TRBJ2-5	TRBV6-5	ASSYGGLAQETQY
-	TRBJ2-3	TRBV7-9	ASSLVPQGATTRTDTQY
-	TRBJ2-7	TRBV15	ATSARTGDGNEQY
-	TRBJ1-4	TRBV27	ASSSSAGGREKLF
few	TRBJ1-6	TRBV27	ASSLLTGVPPLH
-	TRBJ2-3	TRBV28	ASSTEKRPDTQY
-	TRBJ2-7	TRBV19	ASSMVDRDAYEQY
-	TRBJ1-3	TRBV6-1	ASRADGNTIY
-	TRBJ2-7	TRBV19	ASSPPASGSSRGEQY